This entry describes one T cell receptor beta chain. This record comes from a study of blood T cell repertoires in COVID-19. Study background: Donors in the United States, Italy and Spain gave samples during acute or convalescent COVID-19. Sample material is recorded as cDNA or gDNA derived from T cells, B-cell-depleted T cells, or PBMCs.

Using immunoSEQ multiplex PCR, the repertoire was profiled, and TCRdb retains in-frame clones only, with some absent. The sample lists under 350,000 clones; 86% were seen once. Germline CDR1 SEHNR, CDR2 FQNEAQ (reference sequence). V gave up 7 bases and J gave up 4 bases, with 17 bases separating them. This CDR3 has 15 amino acids. The chain combines TRBV7-9 with TRBJ2-1, with D unresolved. The source of this sequence is a woman aged 40 to 55 with acute COVID-19. Sequencing was done on a sample of PBMCs or T cells enriched from blood (not recorded which). DNA for the CDR3: TGTGCCAGCACCCCCGGTTCAGGTTTATACAATGAGCAGTTCTTC. Its protein product is CASTPGSGLYNEQFF.